This TCR beta chain was captured in a study of cytomegalovirus exposure and HLA in healthy donors. Generated by immunoSEQ multiplex PCR, the TCRdb table keeps only in-frame clones and is missing some. The sample carries fewer than 75,000 clones, roughly 94% recorded once. Overall study findings and caveats: CMV antigen specificity of a few CMV-associated chains was confirmed in vitro. Usually a TCR sequence was rare, but some public TCRs were found in many donors. Approximately 160 TCR beta chains were listed as cytomegalovirus-associated.

Of note for this clone: Its specificity is not known.

The donors belonged to the roughly 110-subject validation cohort, separate from the roughly 600-subject first cohort. This sequence was found in a young woman in good health and CMV-seropositive. Sample: PBMCs.

CDR3: CASSPGGTNQPQHF. The CDR3 region has the DNA TGTGCCAGCAGCCCCGGGGGTACCAATCAGCCCCAGCATTTT. The genes are TRBV7-9 and TRBJ1-5; a weak D match, TRBD1 (5 bases). This CDR3 is 14 amino acids long. Germline V lookup: CDR1 SEHNR, CDR2 FQNEAQ (reference sequence). Trimming took off 5 bases at V and 3 bases at J, with 11 bases between the two ends.